Listed below are T cell receptor beta chains from one sample, sequenced in a study of a mutant IDH1 vaccine in newly diagnosed glioma. Here immunoSEQ multiplex PCR was the method, and the copy in TCRdb shows in-frame clones only, minus some. The profile shows tens of thousands of clones, roughly nine tenths of them singletons. This sample comprised PBMCs, obtained from a glioma patient treated with radiotherapy, temozolomide or both. Receptors originate from a woman in her thirties or forties with glioma. CDR3s include the opening cysteine and the closing phenylalanine or tryptophan. The D gene is left open where the match is weak. Some rows have no size entry. The others give once, few or many, or a class for an expanded clone.

v_call	clone_size	j_call	d_call	cdr3_aa	cdr3_nt
TRBV11-3	-	TRBJ2-1	-	CASSLGREQFF	TGTGCCAGCAGCTTAGGGAGGGAGCAGTTCTTC
TRBV6-5	-	TRBJ1-2	-	CASRGRNRATF	TGTGCCAGCAGGGGAAGAAACAGGGCCACCTTC
TRBV28	once	TRBJ1-2	TRBD1	CASRLTGGAGYGYTF	TGTGCCAGCAGATTAACAGGGGGCGCTGGCTATGGCTACACCTTC
TRBV6-6	-	TRBJ1-4	-	CASSLGGANEKLFF	TGTGCCAGCAGTCTCGGAGGGGCTAATGAAAAACTGTTTTTT
TRBV7-9	-	TRBJ1-1	-	CASSPVGAGMNTEAFF	TGTGCCAGCAGCCCCGTCGGGGCAGGGATGAACACTGAAGCTTTCTTT
TRBV2	-	TRBJ1-1	-	CASSELGDRREAFF	TGTGCCAGCAGTGAGCTTGGGGACCGTCGTGAAGCTTTCTTT
TRBV5-4	-	TRBJ1-3	TRBD1	CASSSPGTVSSGNTIYF	TGTGCCAGCAGCTCACCCGGGACAGTAAGCTCTGGAAACACCATATATTTT
TRBV7-2	-	TRBJ2-7	TRBD1	CASSLARTGAWEQYF	TGTGCCAGCAGCTTAGCGCGGACAGGGGCGTGGGAGCAGTACTTC
TRBV7-9	-	TRBJ1-4	-	CASSLERQGKRVEKLFF	TGTGCCAGCAGCTTAGAGAGACAAGGGAAACGGGTCGAAAAACTGTTTTTT
TRBV4-1	-	TRBJ2-1	-	CASSPGGSNEQFF	TGCGCCAGCAGCCCCGGGGGTTCCAATGAGCAGTTCTTC
TRBV27	-	TRBJ1-2	-	CASSSDPGDYGYTF	TGTGCCAGCAGTTCGGACCCAGGGGACTATGGCTACACCTTC
TRBV29-1	-	TRBJ1-1	-	CSVLLRSLSEAFF	TGCAGCGTGCTCCTCAGGAGCTTATCGGAGGCTTTCTTT
TRBV13	few	TRBJ2-2	TRBD2	CASSLTGGPGGELFF	TGTGCCAGCAGCTTGACGGGAGGGCCGGGCGGGGAGCTGTTTTTT
TRBV27	-	TRBJ1-1	-	CASSFGGIGTEAFF	TGTGCCAGCAGTTTCGGGGGTATAGGCACTGAAGCTTTCTTT
TRBV4-2	-	TRBJ2-1	-	CASSQPSGQGSYNEQFF	TGTGCCAGCAGCCAACCGTCTGGGCAGGGATCCTACAATGAGCAGTTCTTC
TRBV27	-	TRBJ1-5	-	CASSDRSYNQPQHF	TGTGCCAGCAGCGACAGGAGCTACAATCAGCCCCAGCATTTT
TRBV18	once	TRBJ1-4	-	CASSPGSRRGEKLFF	TGTGCCAGCTCACCAGGATCCAGGAGGGGTGAAAAACTGTTTTTT
TRBV7-2	-	TRBJ2-3	-	CASSLALVSGDPDTQYF	TGTGCCAGCAGCTTAGCCCTGGTATCCGGGGACCCAGATACGCAGTATTTT
TRBV30	-	TRBJ1-5	-	CAWRERDHSNQPQHF	TGTGCCTGGAGGGAAAGGGACCATAGCAATCAGCCCCAGCATTTT
TRBV25-1	-	TRBJ1-5	-	CASSELVSNQPQHF	TGTGCCAGCAGTGAATTAGTTAGCAATCAGCCCCAGCATTTT
TRBV25-1	-	TRBJ2-7	-	CASSGADLTGRREQYF	TGTGCCAGCAGTGGAGCTGACCTGACAGGCCGTCGCGAGCAGTACTTC
TRBV28	-	TRBJ1-1	TRBD1	CASKVGGTGGTEAFF	TGTGCCAGCAAGGTGGGAGGGACAGGGGGTACTGAAGCTTTCTTT
TRBV7-9	-	TRBJ1-2	-	CASSLGPWKHYGYTF	TGTGCCAGCAGCTTAGGGCCCTGGAAACACTATGGCTACACCTTC
TRBV7-2	-	TRBJ2-6	-	CASSLGGANVLTF	TGTGCCAGCAGCTTAGGGGGGGCCAACGTCCTGACTTTC
TRBV30	-	TRBJ2-2	-	CAWSHGTGELFF	TGTGCCTGGAGCCACGGCACCGGGGAGCTGTTTTTT
TRBV2	-	TRBJ2-3	-	CASKVQGKRGTDTQYF	TGTGCCAGCAAGGTGCAGGGGAAAAGGGGCACAGATACGCAGTATTTT
TRBV12-5	-	TRBJ1-1	-	CASGLREMNTEAFF	TGTGCTAGTGGTTTGAGGGAGATGAACACTGAAGCTTTCTTT
TRBV7-8	once	TRBJ2-5	-	CASSLSEIQETQYF	TGTGCCAGCAGCTTATCGGAGATACAAGAGACCCAGTACTTC
TRBV7-8	few	TRBJ2-1	TRBD2	CASSSLAVYNEQFF	TGTGCCAGCAGCTCCCTAGCGGTCTACAATGAGCAGTTCTTC
TRBV5-6	-	TRBJ2-2	TRBD1	CASSTTGTGDTGELFF	TGTGCCAGCAGCACCACCGGGACAGGGGACACCGGGGAGCTGTTTTTT
TRBV23-1	few	TRBJ2-7	TRBD1	CASRPGQGNYEQYF	TGCGCCAGCCGACCGGGACAGGGGAACTACGAGCAGTACTTC
TRBV29-1	-	TRBJ1-2	-	CSVALQGNYGYTF	TGCAGCGTTGCCCTACAGGGAAACTATGGCTACACCTTC
TRBV30	-	TRBJ2-7	-	CAWSVKVAHRRNEQYF	TGTGCCTGGAGTGTAAAAGTAGCCCATCGGAGGAACGAGCAGTACTTC
TRBV10-2	-	TRBJ1-5	-	CASSDSGPSGNQPQHF	TGCGCCAGCAGTGACTCGGGACCCTCTGGCAATCAGCCCCAGCATTTT
TRBV6-4	once	TRBJ2-5	TRBD1	CASSRDSQETQYF	TGTGCCAGCAGTCGGGACAGTCAAGAGACCCAGTACTTC
TRBV5-8	-	TRBJ1-4	-	CASRHRIIDKNEKLFF	TGTGCCAGCCGTCATCGGATCATCGACAAAAATGAAAAACTGTTTTTT
TRBV4-1	-	TRBJ1-2	TRBD1	CASSHLDRGKRGYTF	TGCGCCAGCAGCCACCTGGACAGGGGGAAGAGGGGCTACACCTTC
TRBV11-2	-	TRBJ2-2	-	CASSSLQGPSGELFF	TGTGCCAGCAGCTCATTACAGGGCCCGTCCGGGGAGCTGTTTTTT
TRBV25-1	-	TRBJ2-3	-	CASSAPYTGSTDTQYF	TGTGCCAGCAGTGCGCCCTATACGGGAAGCACAGATACGCAGTATTTT
TRBV6-1	-	TRBJ1-2	-	CASTQDRMGGYTF	TGTGCCAGCACCCAGGACAGAATGGGTGGCTACACCTTC
TRBV7-2	-	TRBJ2-7	-	CASSYDVSSYEQYF	TGTGCCAGCAGCTACGACGTGAGCTCCTACGAGCAGTACTTC